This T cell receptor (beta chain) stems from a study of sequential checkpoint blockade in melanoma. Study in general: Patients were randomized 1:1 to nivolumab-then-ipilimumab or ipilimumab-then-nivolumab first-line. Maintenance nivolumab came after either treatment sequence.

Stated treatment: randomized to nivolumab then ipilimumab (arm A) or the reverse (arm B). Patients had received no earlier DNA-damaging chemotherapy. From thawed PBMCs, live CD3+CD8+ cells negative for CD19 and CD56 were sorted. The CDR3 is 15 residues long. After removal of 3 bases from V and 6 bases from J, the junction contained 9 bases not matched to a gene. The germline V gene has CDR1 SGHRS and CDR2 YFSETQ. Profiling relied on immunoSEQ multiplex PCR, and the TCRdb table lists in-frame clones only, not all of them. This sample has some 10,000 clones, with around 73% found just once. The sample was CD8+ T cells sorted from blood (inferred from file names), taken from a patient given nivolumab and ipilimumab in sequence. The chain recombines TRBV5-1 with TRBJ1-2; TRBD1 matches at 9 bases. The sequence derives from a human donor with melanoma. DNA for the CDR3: TGCGCCAGCAGCTCCGACAGGGGGTACGGGGATGGCTACACCTTC. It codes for CASSSDRGYGDGYTF.